Presented here are 32 T cell receptor beta chains from one specimen sequenced in a study of neurological immune-mediated disorders. MiXCR, applied by TCRdb to the 5' RACE reads, yields one record per CDR3 protein. Seen here are under 60,000 distinct CDR3 sequences, about 5.6% observed once, and the top ten hold less than 1.5%. Sequenced input: CD4+ T cells from blood. These TCRs come from a woman under 30 with multiple sclerosis.

Ten or more counts support this clonotype. The genes are TRBV5-5 and TRBJ1-2; 9 bases are shared with TRBD1. This CDR3 contains 14 residues. The V segment lost 5 bases and the J segment 8 bases; nucleotides outside the gene matches: 10. Germline CDR1 is SGHKS and CDR2 is YYEKEE (reference sequence). CDR3 sequence: CASSNPTGTGGYTF. In DNA, the CDR3 is TGTGCCAGCAGTAACCCAACCGGGACAGGGGGCTACACCTTC. Full variable domain (rest looked up from reference TRBV5-5 and TRBJ1-2): DAGVTQSPTHLIKTRGQQVTLRCSPISGHKSVSWYQQVLGQGPQFIFQYYEKEERGRGNFPDRFSARQFPNYSSELNVNALLLGDSALYLCASSNPTGTGGYTFGSGTRLTVV.

This clonotype was seen repeatedly, ten times or more. This chain joins TRBV4-2 and TRBJ1-2; D call uncertain. V lost 0 bases, J lost 2 bases, and 4 bases lay in between. The CDR3 runs 13 residues. Germline V CDR1 and CDR2: LGHNA, YNFKEQ. The CDR3 region is CASSQDKNYGYTF. The CDR3 DNA follows: TGTGCCAGCAGCCAAGATAAAAACTATGGCTACACCTTC.

In this sample, this clonotype turned up many times. The chain uses TRBV5-1 and TRBJ1-2, with D hard to call. CDR1 is SGHRS and CDR2 is YFSETQ in the germline V gene. This CDR3 is 17 amino acids long. V was pared by 4 bases and J by 7 bases, with 26 bases between. The CDR3 region has the DNA TGCGCCAGCAGCCTCCTGACCTCCGGGGAGCGCCGTGGTGGCTACACCTTC. Its protein product is CASSLLTSGERRGGYTF.

This clonotype has more than one count but fewer than ten. It is likely a read error, because the conserved phenylalanine at the end of the CDR3 is missing. This chain uses TRBV5-4 with TRBJ2-1; 8 nucleotides agree with TRBD2. Germline CDR1 reads SGHNT; CDR2 reads YYREEE (reference sequence). The CDR3 has 15 amino acids. The V segment lost 0 bases and the J segment 2 bases; nucleotides outside the gene matches: 1. The CDR3: CASSLAAGAYNEQFC. DNA for the CDR3: TGTGCCAGCAGCTTGGCAGCGGGAGCCTACAATGAGCAGTTCTGC.

This clonotype was detected many times. V usage is TRBV24-1 and J usage is TRBJ2-2; 8 bases match TRBD1. J was trimmed by 6 bases and V by 9 bases; bases with no gene match: 5. This CDR3 spans 13 amino acids. CDR1 and CDR2 (germline): KGHDR, SFDVKD. CDR3 nucleotides: TGTGCCACCCGGGACAGGAAGGCCGGGGAGCTGTTTTTT. This translates into CATRDRKAGELFF.

This clonotype showed up many times. V usage is TRBV4-3 and J usage is TRBJ2-3, with D unresolved. Between the trimmed V and J ends, which lost 4 bases and 6 bases, there was a span of 17 bases. Germline V lookup: CDR1 LGHNA, CDR2 YSLEER. CDR3 length: 15 amino acids. In nucleotides, the CDR3 is TGCGCCAGCAGCCCTTACACTGGAGACTGGGATACGCAGTATTTT. Translated: CASSPYTGDWDTQYF.

This clonotype was counted ten times or more. The V and J genes are TRBV7-8 and TRBJ1-1; D ambiguous. Germline values: CDR1 SGHVS, CDR2 FQNEAQ. Trimming removed 5 bases from V and 7 bases from J, with 11 bases in between. CDR3 length equals 12 residues. CDR3 in DNA: TGTGCCAGCAGCAAAGATGGGAATGAAGCTTTCTTT. Its protein is CASSKDGNEAFF.

This clonotype was detected many times. The chain is built from TRBV5-1 and TRBJ1-1; no clear D. Trimming pared 0 bases from V and 5 bases from J, leaving 11 bases between. Germline-derived CDR1 and CDR2 are SGHRS and YFSETQ. This CDR3 spans 14 amino acids. The CDR3 loop is CASSLEPVLTEAFF. CDR3 coding DNA: TGCGCCAGCAGCTTGGAGCCCGTTCTTACTGAAGCTTTCTTT.

The table lists this clonotype with many counts. The chain recombines TRBV12-5 with TRBJ2-1; D not resolved. CDR1 and CDR2 from the germline V gene are LGHNT and FRNRAP. This CDR3 has 14 amino acids. V shed 2 bases and J shed 8 bases, with 13 bases lying between them. The CDR3, as DNA: TGTGCTAGTGGTTTGACCCATTCTAGGGATGAGCAGTTCTTC. It specifies CASGLTHSRDEQFF. Together with reference TRBV12-5 and TRBJ2-1, the CDR3 gives the full variable domain: DARVTQTPRHKVTEMGQEVTMRCQPILGHNTVFWYRQTMMQGLELLAYFRNRAPLDDSGMPKDRFSAEMPDATLATLKIQPSEPRDSAVYFCASGLTHSRDEQFFGPGTRLTVL.

In its sample, this clonotype was seen many times. This sequence joins TRBV6-5 and TRBJ2-7, with D unclear. V was shortened by 4 bases and J by 0 bases, with 10 bases between the two germline ends. The CDR3 sequence is 14 residues long. The germline gives CDR1 MNHEY, CDR2 SVGAGI. The CDR3 loop is CASSLAWTSYEQYF. CDR3 coding DNA: TGTGCCAGCAGTTTAGCTTGGACCTCCTACGAGCAGTACTTC.

The table lists this clonotype with many counts. The V call is TRBV20-1, the J call TRBJ2-5; D remains unclear. This CDR3 is built from 13 residues. V was shortened by 0 bases and J by 4 bases, with 9 bases between the two germline ends. CDR1 and CDR2 from the germline V gene are DFQATT and SNEGSKA (reference sequence). The CDR3 protein is CSARDRQTETQYF. The CDR3 DNA is TGCAGTGCTAGAGACAGGCAAACAGAGACCCAGTACTTC.

There are many counts of this clonotype. This chain uses TRBV6-1 with TRBJ2-3; no clear D. The ends were cut back, 2 bases at V and 3 bases at J, with 12 bases in the middle. The CDR3 has 15 residues. Germline lookup yields CDR1 MNHNS and CDR2 SASEGT. The CDR3 DNA reads TGTGCCAGCAGTGAACTTGGGTGGTGGACAGATACGCAGTATTTT. This codes for CASSELGWWTDTQYF.

This clonotype was picked up many times. The chain carries TRBV11-2 and TRBJ2-1; D perhaps matches TRBD1 (6 bases). Germline loops: CDR1 SGHAT, CDR2 FQNNGV. V lost 3 bases and J lost 3, with 24 bases in between. The CDR3 consists of 19 residues. The CDR3 sequence is CASSLSSLQGYVFYNEQFF. The CDR3 DNA sequence: TGTGCCAGCAGCTTGTCATCCTTACAGGGATATGTCTTCTACAATGAGCAGTTCTTC.

The table lists this clonotype with many counts. The chain combines TRBV5-1 with TRBJ1-1; D is uncertain. With 5 bases removed from V and 0 bases from J, the gap between germline ends came to 8 bases. The germline V gene has CDR1 SGHRS and CDR2 YFSETQ. The CDR3 is 13 residues long. This chain's CDR3 is CASRGSMNTEAFF. The CDR3 DNA follows: TGCGCCAGCAGGGGGTCCATGAACACTGAAGCTTTCTTT.

The table lists this clonotype with many counts. The chain links TRBV7-2 to TRBJ1-1, with 7 bases identical to TRBD1. The CDR3 has 14 residues. V trimming: 5 bases; J trimming: 4 bases; junction bases outside the gene matches: 7. Germline V gene sequence: CDR1 SGHTA, CDR2 FQGNSA. CDR3: CASSTQGRPTEAFF. The CDR3 bases are TGTGCCAGCAGCACACAGGGGCGCCCCACTGAAGCTTTCTTT. Variable domain in full (rest from reference TRBV7-2 and TRBJ1-1): GAGVSQSPSNKVTEKGKDVELRCDPISGHTALYWYRQSLGQGLEFLIYFQGNSAPDKSGLPSDRFSAERTGGSVSTLTIQRTQQEDSAVYLCASSTQGRPTEAFFGQGTRLTVV.

This clonotype came up many times. The CDR3 bases are TGTGCCCACCACGATCGTAGCAATCAGCCCCAGCATTTT. Protein: CAHHDRSNQPQHF. The chain uses TRBV6-2 or TRBV6-3 and TRBJ1-5; D is unclear. The CDR3 is 13 residues long. CDR1 MNHEY and CDR2 SVGEGT come from the germline V gene. V was pared by 11 bases and J by 0 bases, with 11 bases between.

This clonotype is deemed medium-sized. The chain's CDR3 is CSTTRASVVETQYF. CDR3 nucleotides: TGCAGTACTACTAGGGCCAGCGTGGTTGAGACCCAGTACTTC. The V gene is TRBV20-1, the J gene TRBJ2-5; TRBD2 is a possible D gene (5 bases). Trimming left V 8 bases short and J 5 bases short, with 21 bases between. The CDR3 extends over 14 amino acids. Germline V lookup: CDR1 DFQATT, CDR2 SNEGSKA (reference sequence).

V and J are TRBV30 and TRBJ1-2; D is ambiguous. Trimming removed 5 bases at V and 4 bases at J, with 8 bases between. The germline CDR1 and CDR2 sequences are GTSNPN and SVGIG (reference sequence). This CDR3 is 11 amino acids long. The CDR3 nucleotides are TGTGCCTGGGCAGGCGGCTATGGCTACACCTTC. Translating it yields CAWAGGYGYTF.

Ten or more counts support this clonotype. The gene calls are TRBV5-1 and TRBJ2-5; 13 bases line up with TRBD2. The J segment lost 5 bases and the V segment lost 3 bases, leaving 7 bases of the junction unmatched. The length of the CDR3 is 16 residues. Looked up from germline, CDR1 is SGHRS and CDR2 is YFSETQ. The CDR3 coding sequence is TGCGCCAGCAGCTCGAGACTAGCGGGGGGTTTGGAGACCCAGTACTTC. As protein: CASSSRLAGGLETQYF.

This clonotype was recorded many times. V is TRBV20-1 and J is TRBJ2-5, with 11 bases identical to TRBD2. The V gene end was trimmed by 2 bases and the J gene end by 1 base; junction bases not matched to a gene: 3. Per the germline V gene, CDR1 is DFQATT and CDR2 is SNEGSKA (reference sequence). The CDR3 has 15 amino acids. The CDR3 loop reads CSARPTSGAQETQYF. For the CDR3, the DNA is TGCAGTGCTAGACCGACTAGCGGGGCCCAAGAGACCCAGTACTTC.

This clonotype was counted ten times or more. The V call is TRBV4-3, the J call TRBJ2-1, with 13 bases lining up with TRBD2. Germline CDR1 reads LGHNA; CDR2 reads YSLEER. CDR3 size: 20 residues. Trimming cost V 0 bases and J 1 base; bases outside gene matches: 9. CDR3 nucleotide sequence: TGCGCCAGCAGCCAAGACCATGGGACTAGCGGGACGTTTTCCTACAATGAGCAGTTCTTC. Translating gives CASSQDHGTSGTFSYNEQFF.

This clonotype is labeled as medium-sized. The genes are TRBV12-3 or TRBV12-4 and TRBJ2-6; a possible D gene is TRBD1 (5 bases). The CDR3 loop spans 14 amino acids. V lost 8 bases to trimming and J lost 0 bases, with 8 bases between them. CDR3 bases: TGTGCCAGCCTAGACAGCTCTGGGGCCAACGTCCTGACTTTC. Translating it yields CASLDSSGANVLTF.

Comments on this clonotype: A much larger clone differs by one base, so this may be a read error. This chain connects TRBV12-3 or TRBV12-4 to TRBJ2-2; 7 nucleotides align to TRBD2. This CDR3 is built from 16 residues. The chain's CDR3 is CVSSSPGGGYTGELFF. CDR3 DNA: TGTGTCAGCAGTTCCCCTGGCGGGGGATACACCGGGGAGCTGTTTTTT.

This clonotype was observed many times. J is TRBJ1-1 and V is TRBV6-5, with a tentative D call TRBD1 (6 bases). The CDR3 has 13 residues. With 7 bases removed from V and 0 bases from J, the gap between germline ends came to 9 bases. Germline V lookup: CDR1 MNHEY, CDR2 SVGAGI. This CDR3 is CASKRQVNTEAFF. In DNA, the CDR3 is TGTGCCAGCAAACGACAGGTGAACACTGAAGCTTTCTTT.

There are many counts of this clonotype. This chain connects TRBV5-1 to TRBJ1-1, with D perhaps TRBD1 (5 bases). Looked up from germline, CDR1 is SGHRS and CDR2 is YFSETQ. The CDR3 is 15 amino acids. The ends were cut back, 4 bases at V and 7 bases at J, with 20 bases in the middle. The CDR3 here is CASSLSGESRGEAFF. The CDR3 DNA reads TGCGCCAGCAGCCTCTCCGGGGAATCTAGGGGTGAAGCTTTCTTT. Filled out from reference TRBV5-1 and TRBJ1-1, the complete variable domain reads KAGVTQTPRYLIKTRGQQVTLSCSPISGHRSVSWYQQTPGQGLQFLFEYFSETQRNKGNFPGRFSGRQFSNSRSEMNVSTLELGDSALYLCASSLSGESRGEAFFGQGTRLTVV.

Many counts were recorded for this clonotype. V gene TRBV6-5 combines with J gene TRBJ2-3, with 13 bases lining up with TRBD2. The length of the CDR3 is 17 residues. V lost 0 bases to trimming and J lost 6 bases; unmatched junction nucleotides: 6. Germline assignment: CDR1 MNHEY and CDR2 SVGAGI. CDR3 amino acids: CASSYSGTTSGRDTQYF. The CDR3 nucleotides are TGTGCCAGCAGTTACTCGGGGACGACTAGCGGGAGGGATACGCAGTATTTT.

This clonotype appeared many times. The CDR3 loop reads CSARASNEQFF. DNA for the CDR3: TGCAGTGCTAGGGCTAGCAATGAGCAGTTCTTC. The chain links TRBV20-1 to TRBJ2-1, with D hard to call. V lost 3 bases and J 6 bases, leaving 6 bases between the germline ends. The CDR3 sequence is 11 residues long. The germline gives CDR1 DFQATT, CDR2 SNEGSKA (reference sequence).

This clonotype was detected many times. The chain uses TRBV10-3 and TRBJ1-2; D unclear. The V end lost 2 bases, the J end lost 2 bases, and 12 bases lay between the germline ends. This CDR3 region has 15 residues. Germline-derived CDR1 and CDR2 are ENHRY and SYGVKD. The CDR3 reads CAISEGTSTNYGYTF. In nucleotides, the CDR3 is TGTGCCATCAGTGAGGGCACCTCTACAAACTATGGCTACACCTTC.

This clonotype was detected ten times or more. This sequence joins TRBV4-3 and TRBJ1-1; TRBD1 is a possible D gene (5 bases). Trimming cost V 1 base and J 12 bases, with 27 bases left between them. The germline gives CDR1 LGHNA, CDR2 YSLEER. The CDR3 is 17 amino acids. Here the CDR3 DNA reads TGCGCCAGCAGCCAAGGGACCCCCGGGACCCGCGACTGGCGGTCTTTCTTT. Translating gives CASSQGTPGTRDWRSFF.

This clonotype has a count of ten or more. The V and J genes are TRBV4-3 and TRBJ1-2; D perhaps matches TRBD1 (6 bases). The CDR3 has 16 residues. Germline V gene data show CDR1 as LGHNA and CDR2 as YSLEER. V was trimmed by 1 base and J by 7 bases, leaving 19 bases between them. The CDR3 region has the DNA TGCGCCAGCAGCCAAGTTCCCGAAGGGGGTGTCTTTGGCTACACCTTC. Residues: CASSQVPEGGVFGYTF.

Ten or more counts support this clonotype. V is TRBV7-6 and J is TRBJ1-1, with D possibly being TRBD1 (6 bases). The CDR3 has 17 amino acids. The ends were cut back, 5 bases at V and 1 base at J, with 20 bases in the middle. Germline V gives CDR1 SGHVS, CDR2 FNYEAQ. CDR3 sequence: CASSDTGIPKQNTEAFF. CDR3 nucleotide sequence: TGTGCCAGCAGCGACACAGGGATCCCAAAACAGAACACTGAAGCTTTCTTT.

This clonotype was recorded many times. This rearrangement joins TRBV20-1 to TRBJ2-2; 9 nucleotides match TRBD2. The germline gives CDR1 DFQATT, CDR2 SNEGSKA (reference sequence). This CDR3 region has 16 residues. J lost 1 base, V lost 8 bases, and 11 bases had no gene match. CDR3 protein: CSPSRAGGLNTGELFF. Here the CDR3 DNA reads TGCAGTCCCTCCAGGGCGGGGGGGTTGAACACCGGGGAGCTGTTTTTT.